The T cell receptor (beta chain) under discussion was sequenced for a study of Ad26.COV2.S vaccination and SARS-CoV-2 variants. TCRdb's copy holds only in-frame clones and misses some; the assay was immunoSEQ multiplex PCR. Here the sample spans around 300,000 clones, roughly 90% being singletons. Germline V gene lookup returns CDR1 PRHDT and CDR2 FYEKMQ (reference sequence). V was pared by 2 bases and J by 7 bases, with 6 bases between. There are 12 residues in the CDR3. Treatment described: about 20 received Ad26.COV2.S at low or high dose, single or two shots; 5 received placebo; per-sample allocation not given. Each sample was drawn 63 days after the first injection (of vaccine or placebo).

The clonotype was recovered from a person between 18 and 59 years old who received the Ad26.COV2.S COVID-19 vaccine or a placebo. Sample: peripheral blood, taken in a trial of Ad26.COV2.S vaccine versus placebo. The chain has TRBV13 and TRBJ2-1; a weak D match, TRBD2 (5 bases). Written as DNA, the CDR3 is TGTGCCAGCAGCTTAAGAGGGAATGAGCAGTTCTTC. Its translation is CASSLRGNEQFF.